Presented here are 6 T cell receptor beta chains from one specimen sequenced in a study of cytomegalovirus exposure and HLA in healthy donors. 60 Vbeta and 13 Jbeta primers were used in PCR. Repertoires were generated with immunoSEQ multiplex PCR, while TCRdb's copy carries only in-frame clones and drops some. The table has 150,000 to 200,000 clones, approximately 80% seen once. The sequenced sample was PBMCs. The receptors were gathered from a male donor in good health and CMV-seronegative.

This chain uses TRBV2 with TRBJ2-4; D not resolved. V was pared by 4 bases and J by 0 bases, with 10 bases between. Germline-derived CDR1 and CDR2 are SNHLY and FYNNEI. This CDR3 is 15 amino acids long. Here the CDR3 DNA reads TGTGCCAGCAGTGGAGTATATCGAGCCAAAAACATTCAGTACTTC. Its protein product is CASSGVYRAKNIQYF.

This clone was seen only once. This chain links TRBV28 with TRBJ2-3, with TRBD2 identical over 8 bases. V dropped 8 bases and J dropped 0; count of bases not matched to a gene: 4. The germline V gene has CDR1 MDHEN and CDR2 SYDVKM. CDR3 size: 14 residues. CDR3: CASAGGLSTDTQYF. The CDR3 coding sequence is TGTGCCAGCGCGGGAGGACTTAGCACAGATACGCAGTATTTT.

This clone turned up a few times. This chain links TRBV6-6 with TRBJ2-5; 7 bases fit TRBD2. CDR1 MNHNY and CDR2 SVGAGI come from the germline V gene (reference sequence). V trimming: 2 bases; J trimming: 0 bases; junction bases outside the gene matches: 6. This CDR3 spans 16 amino acids. The CDR3 sequence is CASSYGGGPYQETQYF. The CDR3 DNA is TGTGCCAGCAGTTACGGCGGGGGACCGTACCAAGAGACCCAGTACTTC.

This chain joins TRBV29-1 and TRBJ1-1; D uncertain. The germline CDR1 and CDR2 sequences are SQVTM and ANQGSEA. Trimming cost V 3 bases and J 1 base, with 12 bases left between them. The CDR3 is made up of 14 amino acids. The CDR3 reads CSVEAHRTNTEAFF. DNA of the CDR3: TGCAGCGTTGAGGCTCACCGCACGAACACTGAAGCTTTCTTT.

A word on this clone: Other DNA sequences in the sample encode the same CDR3. The chain recombines TRBV2 with TRBJ2-7; perhaps TRBD2 as D (5 bases). Germline V gene data show CDR1 as SNHLY and CDR2 as FYNNEI. The CDR3 sequence is 12 residues long. Trimming pared 2 bases from V and 4 bases from J, leaving 6 bases between. CDR3 region: CASSERGYEQYF. The CDR3 region has the DNA TGTGCCAGCAGTGAACGGGGTTACGAGCAGTACTTC.

CDR3 sequence: CAISVTSGGTDTQYF. CDR3 DNA sequence: TGTGCCATCAGTGTGACTAGCGGGGGCACAGATACGCAGTATTTT. The J gene is TRBJ2-3, the V gene TRBV10-3; TRBD2 matches at 11 bases. V was pared by 4 bases and J by 1 base, with 1 base of the junction left unmatched. CDR3 size: 15 residues. Germline loops: CDR1 ENHRY, CDR2 SYGVKD.